These 3 T cell receptor beta chains were all obtained from the same sample, sequenced in a study of naive CD8 T cells in extremely preterm neonates. TCRdb's table, derived via immunoSEQ multiplex PCR, lists solely in-frame clones and lacks some. The sample yields approximately 5,000 clones, 95% to 98% seen once. Sequencing input: naive CD8+ T cells from blood. Every receptor here comes from a human donor in good health.

The chain has TRBV27 and TRBJ1-1, with 11 bases matching TRBD1. The CDR3 spans 15 residues. J lost 3 bases, V lost 3 bases, and 3 bases had no gene match. Germline CDR1 and CDR2: MNHEY and SMNVEV (reference sequence). The CDR3 sequence is CASSLDRGLDTEAFF. CDR3 DNA sequence: TGTGCCAGCAGTTTGGACAGGGGGCTTGACACTGAAGCTTTCTTT.

This chain links TRBV4-2 with TRBJ1-5; TRBD1 aligns across 7 bases. This CDR3 is built from 17 residues. The junction had 8 bases not matched to a gene; V was cut back by 0 bases and J by 3 bases. Germline V gene sequence: CDR1 LGHNA, CDR2 YNFKEQ. Here the CDR3 DNA reads TGTGCCAGCAGCCAAGAACACCCGGACAGGTACAATCAGCCCCAGCATTTT. It translates to CASSQEHPDRYNQPQHF.

The V gene is TRBV4-2, the J gene TRBJ2-3; D possibly corresponds to TRBD2 (7 bases). CDR1 and CDR2 from the germline V gene are LGHNA and YNFKEQ. V was pared by 1 base and J by 4 bases, with 15 bases between. The CDR3 covers 16 residues. CDR3 nucleotide sequence: TGTGCCAGCAGCCAAGTATGGGGGGGCGAAGCAGATACGCAGTATTTT. Protein sequence: CASSQVWGGEADTQYF.